The rows below give T cell receptor beta chains drawn from one sample of a study of blood T cell repertoires in COVID-19. Assay used: immunoSEQ multiplex PCR; TCRdb lists only in-frame clones, some missing. In the table there are 250,000 or so clones, around nine tenths of which are singletons. Sequencing was done on a sample of PBMCs or T cells enriched from blood (not recorded which). The receptor set was obtained from a woman aged 18 to 35 who had recovered from COVID-19. CDR3s include the opening cysteine and the closing phenylalanine or tryptophan. D genes are given only for firm matches. Some rows have no size entry. The others give once, few or many, or a class for an expanded clone.

j_call: TRBJ1-2; clone_size: NA; v_call: TRBV27; d_call: NA; cdr3_nt: TGTGCCAGCAGGCTGATAGGAGGGGAACTCTATGGCTACACCTTC; cdr3_aa: CASRLIGGELYGYTF
j_call: TRBJ2-5; clone_size: NA; v_call: TRBV5-4; d_call: NA; cdr3_nt: TGTGCCAGCAGCTTGGAACTGGAAGAGACCCAGTACTTC; cdr3_aa: CASSLELEETQYF
j_call: TRBJ2-3; clone_size: NA; v_call: TRBV19; d_call: NA; cdr3_nt: TGTGCCAGTAGTGAGGCCTATACGCAGTATTTT; cdr3_aa: CASSEAYTQYF
j_call: TRBJ2-5; clone_size: NA; v_call: TRBV3-1/TRBV3-2; d_call: TRBD2; cdr3_nt: TGTGCCAGCAGCCTTCGGGTAGCGGGCCACCCAAAAATCCAAGAGACCCAGTACTTC; cdr3_aa: CASSLRVAGHPKIQETQYF
j_call: TRBJ1-2; clone_size: once; v_call: TRBV6-7; d_call: NA; cdr3_nt: TGTGCCAGCAGACTCAAAGGGGCGAGGCGAGCTAACTATGGCTACACCTTC; cdr3_aa: CASRLKGARRANYGYTF
j_call: TRBJ2-3; clone_size: NA; v_call: TRBV28; d_call: TRBD2; cdr3_nt: TGTGCCAGCAGTCCCCTAGCGGGAGCTGGGTCCAGCACAGATACGCAGTATTTT; cdr3_aa: CASSPLAGAGSSTDTQYF
j_call: TRBJ2-5; clone_size: NA; v_call: TRBV7-2; d_call: TRBD2; cdr3_nt: TGTGCCAGCAGCCTAGCGGGAGGGTTAGAGACCCAGTACTTC; cdr3_aa: CASSLAGGLETQYF
j_call: TRBJ2-3; clone_size: NA; v_call: TRBV28; d_call: TRBD2; cdr3_nt: TGTGCCAGCAGTTGGTCTAGCGGAGGGGCAGATACGCAGTATTTT; cdr3_aa: CASSWSSGGADTQYF
j_call: TRBJ2-7; clone_size: NA; v_call: TRBV20-1; d_call: NA; cdr3_nt: TGCAGTGCTAGTAATGAGGTGGCCTACGAGCAGTACTTC; cdr3_aa: CSASNEVAYEQYF
j_call: TRBJ2-2; clone_size: NA; v_call: TRBV6-5; d_call: TRBD2; cdr3_nt: TGTGCCAGCGGAGGGGCTAGCGGGCACCAAGGGGAGCTGTTTTTT; cdr3_aa: CASGGASGHQGELFF
j_call: TRBJ2-1; clone_size: NA; v_call: TRBV20-1; d_call: NA; cdr3_nt: TGCAGTGCTAGTTCTGCGGGGAGTGAGCAGTTCTTC; cdr3_aa: CSASSAGSEQFF
j_call: TRBJ1-2; clone_size: once; v_call: TRBV27; d_call: NA; cdr3_nt: TGTGCCAGCAAGCTGTCCGGACAGAACTATGGCTACACCTTC; cdr3_aa: CASKLSGQNYGYTF
j_call: TRBJ2-7; clone_size: NA; v_call: TRBV9; d_call: NA; cdr3_nt: TGTGCCAGCAGCCCCGACGCATGGAGCTCCTACGAGCAGTACTTC; cdr3_aa: CASSPDAWSSYEQYF
j_call: TRBJ1-6; clone_size: NA; v_call: TRBV19; d_call: NA; cdr3_nt: TGTGCCAGTAAGGAATCAACAGGGCCGAATTCACCCCTCCACTTT; cdr3_aa: CASKESTGPNSPLHF
j_call: TRBJ2-1; clone_size: once; v_call: TRBV4-1; d_call: NA; cdr3_nt: TGCGCCAGCAGCCAGTGGACAGAAATTTCCTACAATGAGCAGTTCTTC; cdr3_aa: CASSQWTEISYNEQFF
j_call: TRBJ2-5; clone_size: few; v_call: TRBV7-2; d_call: NA; cdr3_nt: TGTGCCAGCAGCCCTGGAGGCAGCGTAAGCCAAGAGACCCAGTACTTC; cdr3_aa: CASSPGGSVSQETQYF
j_call: TRBJ1-1; clone_size: few; v_call: TRBV7-8; d_call: NA; cdr3_nt: TGTGCCAGCAGCTTAGAGCGGGGGGTCCCTGAAGCTTTCTTT; cdr3_aa: CASSLERGVPEAFF
j_call: TRBJ1-2; clone_size: NA; v_call: TRBV28; d_call: NA; cdr3_nt: TGTGCCAGCAGTTCTGAGGGAAGGAACTATGGCTACACCTTC; cdr3_aa: CASSSEGRNYGYTF
j_call: TRBJ2-7; clone_size: NA; v_call: TRBV30; d_call: TRBD2; cdr3_nt: TGTGCCTGGGGAAGCGGGGGTTTCCTCTACGAGCAGTACTTC; cdr3_aa: CAWGSGGFLYEQYF
j_call: TRBJ1-1; clone_size: NA; v_call: TRBV29-1; d_call: NA; cdr3_nt: TGCAGCGTTGGCAATAACTTTGAAGCTTTCTTT; cdr3_aa: CSVGNNFEAFF
j_call: TRBJ1-1; clone_size: once; v_call: TRBV30; d_call: NA; cdr3_nt: TGTGCCTGGAGTCGTGACAGAAAGAACACTGAAGCTTTCTTT; cdr3_aa: CAWSRDRKNTEAFF
j_call: TRBJ1-2; clone_size: NA; v_call: TRBV9; d_call: NA; cdr3_nt: TGTGCCAGCACCGTGGCAGTTTCTAACTATGGCTACACCTTC; cdr3_aa: CASTVAVSNYGYTF
j_call: TRBJ1-2; clone_size: NA; v_call: TRBV11-2; d_call: TRBD1; cdr3_nt: TGTGCCAGCAGCTTAGCGGGACAGGGGAATGGCTACACCTTC; cdr3_aa: CASSLAGQGNGYTF
j_call: TRBJ1-5; clone_size: NA; v_call: TRBV12-3/TRBV12-4; d_call: NA; cdr3_nt: TGTGCCAGCAGTTTAGGAGATCAGCCCCAGCATTTT; cdr3_aa: CASSLGDQPQHF
j_call: TRBJ2-3; clone_size: NA; v_call: TRBV9; d_call: TRBD2; cdr3_nt: TGTGCCAGCAGCTCCGACGGGGGGGTCACAGATACGCAGTATTTT; cdr3_aa: CASSSDGGVTDTQYF
j_call: TRBJ2-5; clone_size: NA; v_call: TRBV6-5; d_call: NA; cdr3_nt: TGTGCCAGCAGTTATTCCGAGGCGTACCGGGGGACCCAGTACTTC; cdr3_aa: CASSYSEAYRGTQYF
j_call: TRBJ2-2; clone_size: NA; v_call: TRBV19; d_call: TRBD1; cdr3_nt: TGTGCCAGTACCGCGACAGGGATGGCCGGGGAGCTGTTTTTT; cdr3_aa: CASTATGMAGELFF
j_call: TRBJ2-7; clone_size: NA; v_call: TRBV7-9; d_call: NA; cdr3_nt: TGTGCCAGCAGTCGATCCTCCCATGGAGGCAATGACGAGCAGTACTTC; cdr3_aa: CASSRSSHGGNDEQYF
j_call: TRBJ2-1; clone_size: few; v_call: TRBV7-9; d_call: NA; cdr3_nt: TGTGCCAGCAGCATTTATTCATCCCCGCGCGGGGATCGCGATGAGCAGTTCTTC; cdr3_aa: CASSIYSSPRGDRDEQFF
j_call: TRBJ1-6; clone_size: once; v_call: TRBV10-3; d_call: NA; cdr3_nt: TGTGCCATCAGTGGAGGGGGTTGGGATTCACCCCTCCACTTT; cdr3_aa: CAISGGGWDSPLHF
j_call: TRBJ2-4; clone_size: once; v_call: TRBV3-1/TRBV3-2; d_call: TRBD2; cdr3_nt: TGTGCCAGCAGCCAACTGCGGGGGGGCGGGAGAAACATTCAGTACTTC; cdr3_aa: CASSQLRGGGRNIQYF
j_call: TRBJ2-3; clone_size: NA; v_call: TRBV6-5; d_call: TRBD2; cdr3_nt: TGTGCCAGCAGTCGACTAGCGGGGGTCACAGATACGCAGTATTTT; cdr3_aa: CASSRLAGVTDTQYF
j_call: TRBJ2-7; clone_size: many; v_call: TRBV28; d_call: NA; cdr3_nt: TGTGCCAGCAGTTTACTATCCCCAGGGGATTACGAGCAGTACTTC; cdr3_aa: CASSLLSPGDYEQYF
j_call: TRBJ2-3; clone_size: NA; v_call: TRBV29-1; d_call: NA; cdr3_nt: TGCAGCGTTGAACAGGGATGGCGGGGAGATACGCAGTATTTT; cdr3_aa: CSVEQGWRGDTQYF
j_call: TRBJ2-5; clone_size: NA; v_call: TRBV6-1; d_call: NA; cdr3_nt: TGTGCCAGCAGTGAAGTAGGCCTAAGTGGCGGGGAGACCCAGTACTTC; cdr3_aa: CASSEVGLSGGETQYF
j_call: TRBJ1-1; clone_size: NA; v_call: TRBV4-3; d_call: NA; cdr3_nt: TGCGCCAGCAGCCAAGATCTTGCGGACAATGGAGCTTTCTTT; cdr3_aa: CASSQDLADNGAFF
j_call: TRBJ2-2; clone_size: NA; v_call: TRBV4-1; d_call: NA; cdr3_nt: TGCGCCAGCAGCCAGCTAGGGGCCGGGGAGCTGTTTTTT; cdr3_aa: CASSQLGAGELFF
j_call: TRBJ1-2; clone_size: NA; v_call: TRBV4-3; d_call: NA; cdr3_nt: TGCGCCAGCAGCCAAGAAAGGTCCGCGGGGGCTAGGGGAGGCTACACCTTC; cdr3_aa: CASSQERSAGARGGYTF
j_call: TRBJ1-3; clone_size: NA; v_call: TRBV7-6; d_call: TRBD1; cdr3_nt: TGTGCCAGCAGCCCCGGACAGGGGAATGGAAACACCATATATTTT; cdr3_aa: CASSPGQGNGNTIYF
j_call: TRBJ1-4; clone_size: NA; v_call: TRBV18; d_call: TRBD1; cdr3_nt: TGTGCCAGCTCACCCTACAGGGGGCGCCGTGAAAAACTGTTTTTT; cdr3_aa: CASSPYRGRREKLFF
j_call: TRBJ2-7; clone_size: NA; v_call: TRBV4-1; d_call: TRBD1; cdr3_nt: TGCGCCAGCAGCCTTTCCGGGACAGGGTCAAGAGAGCAGTACTTC; cdr3_aa: CASSLSGTGSREQYF
j_call: TRBJ1-1; clone_size: few; v_call: TRBV11-3; d_call: NA; cdr3_nt: TGTGCCAGCAGCCCGACAGTCTACACTGAAGCTTTCTTT; cdr3_aa: CASSPTVYTEAFF
j_call: TRBJ1-1; clone_size: NA; v_call: TRBV10-2; d_call: TRBD1; cdr3_nt: TGCGCCAGCAGGGAAAGATCTTATTACCCAATGCCGGGACAGGACGAACGAGTGAACACTGAAGCTTTCTTT; cdr3_aa: CASRERSYYPMPGQDERVNTEAFF